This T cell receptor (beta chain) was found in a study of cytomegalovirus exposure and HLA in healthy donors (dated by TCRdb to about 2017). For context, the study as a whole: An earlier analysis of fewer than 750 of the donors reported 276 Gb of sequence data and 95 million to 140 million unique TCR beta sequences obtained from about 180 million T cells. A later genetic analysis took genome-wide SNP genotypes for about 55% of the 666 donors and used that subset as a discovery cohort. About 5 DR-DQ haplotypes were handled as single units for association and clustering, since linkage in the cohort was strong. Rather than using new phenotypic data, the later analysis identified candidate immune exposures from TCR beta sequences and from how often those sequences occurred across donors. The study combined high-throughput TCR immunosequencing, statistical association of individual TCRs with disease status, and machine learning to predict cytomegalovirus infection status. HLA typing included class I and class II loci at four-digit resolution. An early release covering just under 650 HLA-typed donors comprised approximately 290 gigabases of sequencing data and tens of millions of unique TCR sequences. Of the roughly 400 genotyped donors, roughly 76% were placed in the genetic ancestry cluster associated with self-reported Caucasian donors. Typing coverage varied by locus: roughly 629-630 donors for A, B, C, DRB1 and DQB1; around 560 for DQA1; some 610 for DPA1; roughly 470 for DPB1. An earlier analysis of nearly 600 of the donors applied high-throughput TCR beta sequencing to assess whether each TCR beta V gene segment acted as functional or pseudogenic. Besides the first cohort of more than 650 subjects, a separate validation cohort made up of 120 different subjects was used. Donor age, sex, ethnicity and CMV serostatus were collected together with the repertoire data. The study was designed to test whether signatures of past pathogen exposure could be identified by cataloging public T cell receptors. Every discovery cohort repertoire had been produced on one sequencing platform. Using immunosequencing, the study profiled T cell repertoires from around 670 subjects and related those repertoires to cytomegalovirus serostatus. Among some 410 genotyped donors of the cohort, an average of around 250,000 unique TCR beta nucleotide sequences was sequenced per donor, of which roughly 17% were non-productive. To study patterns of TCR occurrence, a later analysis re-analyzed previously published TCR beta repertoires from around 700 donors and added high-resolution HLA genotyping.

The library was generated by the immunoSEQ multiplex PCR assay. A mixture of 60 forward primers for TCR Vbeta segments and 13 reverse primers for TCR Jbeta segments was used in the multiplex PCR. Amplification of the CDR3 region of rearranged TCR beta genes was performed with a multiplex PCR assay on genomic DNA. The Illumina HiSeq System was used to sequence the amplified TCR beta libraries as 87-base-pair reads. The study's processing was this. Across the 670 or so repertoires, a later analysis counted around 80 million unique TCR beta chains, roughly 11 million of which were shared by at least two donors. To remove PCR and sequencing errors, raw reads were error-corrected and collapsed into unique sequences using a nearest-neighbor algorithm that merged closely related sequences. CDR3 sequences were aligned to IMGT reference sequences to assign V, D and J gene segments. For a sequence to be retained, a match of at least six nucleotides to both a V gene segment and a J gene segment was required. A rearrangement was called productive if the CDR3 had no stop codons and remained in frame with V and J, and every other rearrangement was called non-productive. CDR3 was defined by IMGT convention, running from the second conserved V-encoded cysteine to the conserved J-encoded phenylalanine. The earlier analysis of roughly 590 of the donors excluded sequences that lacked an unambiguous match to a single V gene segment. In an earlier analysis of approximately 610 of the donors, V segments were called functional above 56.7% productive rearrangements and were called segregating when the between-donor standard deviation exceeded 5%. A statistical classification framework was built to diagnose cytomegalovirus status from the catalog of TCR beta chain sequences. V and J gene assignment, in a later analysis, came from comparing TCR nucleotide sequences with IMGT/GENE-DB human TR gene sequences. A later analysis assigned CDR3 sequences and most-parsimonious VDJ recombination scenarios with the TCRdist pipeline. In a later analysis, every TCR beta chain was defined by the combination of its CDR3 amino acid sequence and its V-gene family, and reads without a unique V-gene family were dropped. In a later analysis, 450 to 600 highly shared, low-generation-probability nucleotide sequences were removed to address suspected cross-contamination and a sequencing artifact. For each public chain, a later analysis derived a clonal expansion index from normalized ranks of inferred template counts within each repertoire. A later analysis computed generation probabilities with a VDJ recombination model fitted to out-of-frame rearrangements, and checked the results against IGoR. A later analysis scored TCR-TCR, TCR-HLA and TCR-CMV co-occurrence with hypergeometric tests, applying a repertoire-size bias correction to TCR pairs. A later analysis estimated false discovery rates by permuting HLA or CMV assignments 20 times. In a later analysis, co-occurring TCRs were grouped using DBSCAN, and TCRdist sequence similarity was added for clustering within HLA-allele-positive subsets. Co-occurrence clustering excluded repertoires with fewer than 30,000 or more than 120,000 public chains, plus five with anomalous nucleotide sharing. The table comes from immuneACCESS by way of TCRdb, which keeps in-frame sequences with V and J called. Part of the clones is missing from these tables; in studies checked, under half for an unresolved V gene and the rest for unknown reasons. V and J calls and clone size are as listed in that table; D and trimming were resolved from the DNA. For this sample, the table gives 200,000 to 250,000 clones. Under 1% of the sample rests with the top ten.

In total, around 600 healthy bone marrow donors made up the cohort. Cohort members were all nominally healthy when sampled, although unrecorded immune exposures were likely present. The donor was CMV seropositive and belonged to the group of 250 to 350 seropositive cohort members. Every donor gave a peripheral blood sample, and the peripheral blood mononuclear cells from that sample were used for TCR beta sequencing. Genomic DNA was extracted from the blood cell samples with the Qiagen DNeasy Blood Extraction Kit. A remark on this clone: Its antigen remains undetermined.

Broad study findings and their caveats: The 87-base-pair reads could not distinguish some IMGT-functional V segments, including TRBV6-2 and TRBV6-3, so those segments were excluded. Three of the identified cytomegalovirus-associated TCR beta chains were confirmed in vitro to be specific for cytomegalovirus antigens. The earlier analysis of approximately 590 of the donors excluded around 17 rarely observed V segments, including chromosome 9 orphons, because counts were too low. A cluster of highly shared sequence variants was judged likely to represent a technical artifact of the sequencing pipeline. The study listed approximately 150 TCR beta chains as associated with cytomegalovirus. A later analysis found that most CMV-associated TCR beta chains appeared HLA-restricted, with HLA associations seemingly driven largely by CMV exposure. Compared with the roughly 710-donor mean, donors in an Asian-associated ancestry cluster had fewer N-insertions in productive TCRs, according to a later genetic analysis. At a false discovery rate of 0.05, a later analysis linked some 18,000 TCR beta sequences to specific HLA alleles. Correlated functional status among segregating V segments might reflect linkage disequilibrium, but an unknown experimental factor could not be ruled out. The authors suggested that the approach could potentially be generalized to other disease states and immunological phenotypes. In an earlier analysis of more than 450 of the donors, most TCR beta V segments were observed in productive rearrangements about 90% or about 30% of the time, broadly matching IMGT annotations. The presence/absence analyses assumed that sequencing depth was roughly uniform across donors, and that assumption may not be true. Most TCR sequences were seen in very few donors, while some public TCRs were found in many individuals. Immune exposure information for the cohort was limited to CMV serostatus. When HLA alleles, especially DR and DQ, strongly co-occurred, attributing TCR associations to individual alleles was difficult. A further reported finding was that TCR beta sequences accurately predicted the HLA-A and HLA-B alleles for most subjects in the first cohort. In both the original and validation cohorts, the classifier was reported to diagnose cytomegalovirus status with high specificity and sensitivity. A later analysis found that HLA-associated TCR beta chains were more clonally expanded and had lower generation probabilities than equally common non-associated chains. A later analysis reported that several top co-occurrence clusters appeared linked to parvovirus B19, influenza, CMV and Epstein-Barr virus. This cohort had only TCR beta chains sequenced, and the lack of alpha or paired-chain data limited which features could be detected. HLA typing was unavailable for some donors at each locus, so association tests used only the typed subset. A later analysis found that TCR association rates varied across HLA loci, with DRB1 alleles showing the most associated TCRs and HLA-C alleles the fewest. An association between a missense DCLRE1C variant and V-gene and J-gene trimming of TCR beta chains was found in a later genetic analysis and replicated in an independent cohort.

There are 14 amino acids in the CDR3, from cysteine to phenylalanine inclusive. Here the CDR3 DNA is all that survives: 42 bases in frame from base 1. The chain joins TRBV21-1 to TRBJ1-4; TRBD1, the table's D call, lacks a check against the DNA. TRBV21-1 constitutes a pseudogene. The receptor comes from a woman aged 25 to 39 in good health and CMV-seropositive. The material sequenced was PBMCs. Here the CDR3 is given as CASNGDRGGEKLFF. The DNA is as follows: TGTGCCAGCAACGGGGACAGGGGAGGGGAAAAACTGTTTTTT.